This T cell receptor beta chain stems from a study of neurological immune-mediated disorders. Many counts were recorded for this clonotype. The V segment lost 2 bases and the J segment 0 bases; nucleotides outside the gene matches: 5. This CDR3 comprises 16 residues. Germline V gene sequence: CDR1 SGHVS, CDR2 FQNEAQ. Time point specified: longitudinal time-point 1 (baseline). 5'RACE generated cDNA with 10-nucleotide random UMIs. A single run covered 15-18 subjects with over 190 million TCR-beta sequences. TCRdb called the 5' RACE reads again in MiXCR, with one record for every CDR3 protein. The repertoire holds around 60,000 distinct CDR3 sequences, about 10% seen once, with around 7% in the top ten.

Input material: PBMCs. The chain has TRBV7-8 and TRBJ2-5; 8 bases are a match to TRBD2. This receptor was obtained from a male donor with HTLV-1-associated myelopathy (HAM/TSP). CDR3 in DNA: TGTGCCAGCAGCTTAAGTTTGCGGGGGGACCAAGAGACCCAGTACTTC. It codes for CASSLSLRGDQETQYF.